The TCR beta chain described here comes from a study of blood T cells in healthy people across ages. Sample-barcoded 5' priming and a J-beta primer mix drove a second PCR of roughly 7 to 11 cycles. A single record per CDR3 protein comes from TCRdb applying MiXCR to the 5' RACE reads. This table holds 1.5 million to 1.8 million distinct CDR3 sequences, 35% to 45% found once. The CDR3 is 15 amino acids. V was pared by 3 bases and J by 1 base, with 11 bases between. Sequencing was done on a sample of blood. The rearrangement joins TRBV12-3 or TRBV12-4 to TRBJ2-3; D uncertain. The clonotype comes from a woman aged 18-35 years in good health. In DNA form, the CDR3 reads TGTGCCAGCAGTTTGACAATTCTAGGCACAGATACGCAGTATTTT. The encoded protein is CASSLTILGTDTQYF.